The clone carrying this T cell receptor (beta chain) appeared a few times. Antigen unknown. Using immunoSEQ multiplex PCR, the repertoire was profiled, and TCRdb retains in-frame clones only, with some absent. The table has about 6,000 clones, roughly 85% seen once. This record belongs to a study of brain metastases from non-small cell lung cancer. CDR3 length: 14 amino acids. Germline CDR1 reads SEHNR; CDR2 reads FQNEAQ (reference sequence). The V and J ends lost 4 bases and 1 base respectively, with 10 bases between them. Study results and limitations: Metastases had sparse T cells but largely shared repertoires with primaries.

The clonotype comes from a donor older than 35 with non-small cell lung cancer. The chain uses TRBV7-9 and TRBJ1-2, with D perhaps matching TRBD1 (6 bases). The specimen was primary lung tumor tissue. The CDR3: CASSWGTLNYGYTF. DNA for the CDR3: TGTGCCAGCAGCTGGGGGACACTTAACTATGGCTACACCTTC.